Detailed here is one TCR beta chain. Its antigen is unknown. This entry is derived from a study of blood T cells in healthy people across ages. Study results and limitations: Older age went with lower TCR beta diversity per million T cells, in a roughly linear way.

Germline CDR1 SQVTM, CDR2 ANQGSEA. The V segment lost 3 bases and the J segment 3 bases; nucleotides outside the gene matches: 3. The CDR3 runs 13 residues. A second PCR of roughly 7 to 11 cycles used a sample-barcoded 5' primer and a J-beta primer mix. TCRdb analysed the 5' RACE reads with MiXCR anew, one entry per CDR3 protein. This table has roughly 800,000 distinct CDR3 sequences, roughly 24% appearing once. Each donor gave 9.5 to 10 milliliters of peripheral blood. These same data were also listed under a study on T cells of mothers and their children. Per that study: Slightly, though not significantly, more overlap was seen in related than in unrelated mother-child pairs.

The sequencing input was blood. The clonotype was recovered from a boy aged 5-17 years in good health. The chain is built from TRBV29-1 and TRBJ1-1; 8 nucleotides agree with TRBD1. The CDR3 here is CSVDTDRDTEAFF. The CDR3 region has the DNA TGCAGCGTTGATACGGACAGGGACACTGAAGCTTTCTTT.